The 27 T cell receptor beta chains below were found in one sample sequenced in a study of blood T cell repertoires in COVID-19. Clones were sequenced by immunoSEQ multiplex PCR, and TCRdb holds only the in-frame ones, with some missing. This sample has a few hundred thousand clones; 70% to 90% occur once, and the top ten carry approximately 5%. Sequenced sample: PBMCs or T cells enriched from blood (not recorded which). The receptors shown here come from a woman under 40 who had recovered from COVID-19.

This rearrangement joins TRBV30 to TRBJ1-1, with D possibly being TRBD1 (6 bases). Trimming cost V 4 bases and J 0 bases, with 12 bases left between them. The CDR3 spans 14 residues. Germline-derived CDR1 and CDR2 are GTSNPN and SVGIG (reference sequence). The DNA for the CDR3 is TGTGCCTGGACGAAGGACAGTATGAACACTGAAGCTTTCTTT. It yields the protein CAWTKDSMNTEAFF.

This clone was observed once. This chain links TRBV5-1 with TRBJ2-1, with 7 bases that match TRBD1. The V segment lost 2 bases and the J segment 4 bases; nucleotides outside the gene matches: 3. Per the germline V gene, CDR1 is SGHRS and CDR2 is YFSETQ. This CDR3 comprises 14 residues. CDR3 protein: CASSFPGQYNEQFF. The CDR3 DNA is TGCGCCAGCAGCTTCCCGGGACAGTACAATGAGCAGTTCTTC.

The genes are TRBV28 and TRBJ1-5, with TRBD1 matching over 10 bases. V was pared by 5 bases and J by 1 base, with 8 bases of the junction left unmatched. The germline gives CDR1 MDHEN, CDR2 SYDVKM. CDR3 length equals 17 residues. CDR3 sequence reads: CASSTGQGLQSNQPQHF. The DNA of the CDR3 is TGTGCCAGCAGTACGGGACAGGGGCTTCAAAGCAATCAGCCCCAGCATTTT.

V and J are TRBV4-3 and TRBJ1-1; perhaps TRBD1 as D (6 bases). Per the germline V gene, CDR1 is LGHNA and CDR2 is YSLEER. Trimming removed 0 bases from V and 1 base from J, with 6 bases in between. The CDR3 length is 14 residues. CDR3 DNA sequence: TGCGCCAGCAGCCAAGAGGACAGGAACACTGAAGCTTTCTTT. It codes for CASSQEDRNTEAFF.

CDR3: CASSYWGSARAGANVLTF. Written as DNA, the CDR3 is TGTGCCAGCAGTTATTGGGGCAGCGCCCGAGCCGGGGCCAACGTCCTGACTTTC. The V call is TRBV7-9, the J call TRBJ2-6; D may be TRBD1 (5 bases). The germline gives CDR1 SEHNR, CDR2 FQNEAQ (reference sequence). V was pared by 6 bases and J by 4 bases, with 22 bases between. There are 18 residues in the CDR3.

This chain joins TRBV5-1 and TRBJ1-4; tentative D call: TRBD1 (6 bases). With 5 bases removed from V and 8 bases from J, the gap between germline ends came to 13 bases. CDR3 length equals 13 residues. CDR1 SGHRS and CDR2 YFSETQ come from the germline V gene. In DNA form, the CDR3 reads TGCGCCAGCAGACAGGGCCTGGACGAAAAACTGTTTTTT. Encoded protein: CASRQGLDEKLFF.

The chain's CDR3 is CASSQQHNEQFF. DNA for the CDR3: TGTGCCAGCAGCCAGCAACACAATGAGCAGTTCTTC. V is TRBV7-8 and J is TRBJ2-1; no clear D gene. V was clipped by 5 bases and J by 5 bases, with 7 bases between them. CDR1 and CDR2 from the germline V gene are SGHVS and FQNEAQ. This CDR3 spans 12 amino acids.

The CDR3 region has the DNA TGTGCCAGTGCACAGGGAGGGGACACTGAAGCTTTCTTT. The encoded protein is CASAQGGDTEAFF. The chain uses TRBV19 and TRBJ1-1, with D perhaps TRBD1 (6 bases). The germline V and J ends were trimmed by 8 bases and 3 bases, with 13 bases remaining between them. The CDR3 length is 13 residues. Germline assignment: CDR1 LNHDA and CDR2 SQIVND (reference sequence).

This chain links TRBV30 with TRBJ1-6; 9 bases are shared with TRBD1. This CDR3 spans 17 amino acids. J was trimmed by 3 bases and V by 0 bases; bases with no gene match: 6. Germline loops: CDR1 GTSNPN, CDR2 SVGIG (reference sequence). CDR3 protein: CAWSVTGGVGYNSPLHF. The CDR3 nucleotides are TGTGCCTGGAGTGTAACAGGGGGCGTCGGCTATAATTCACCCCTCCACTTT. The full variable domain, with the rest looked up from reference TRBV30 and TRBJ1-6, is SQTIHQWPATLVQPVGSPLSLECTVEGTSNPNLYWYRQAAGRGLQLLFYSVGIGQISSEVPQNLSASRPQDRQFILSSKKLLLSDSGFYLCAWSVTGGVGYNSPLHFGNGTRLTVT.

The V and J genes are TRBV13 and TRBJ1-2; the D gene is possibly TRBD1 (5 bases). V was clipped by 4 bases and J by 4 bases, with 22 bases between them. Germline V lookup: CDR1 PRHDT, CDR2 FYEKMQ (reference sequence). This CDR3 has 17 residues. CDR3 nucleotide sequence: TGTGCCAGCAGCTCGGGGGTTTTAGGACGGATGGCCTATGGCTACACCTTC. Translating gives CASSSGVLGRMAYGYTF.

The chain recombines TRBV12-3 or TRBV12-4 with TRBJ1-2; no definite D call. V lost 3 bases to trimming and J lost 8 bases, with 13 bases between them. This CDR3 has 13 residues. CDR3 sequence reads: CASSFRTGEGYTF. The CDR3 region has the DNA TGTGCCAGCAGTTTCCGGACCGGGGAAGGCTACACCTTC.

The chain joins TRBV2 to TRBJ1-3; no clear D. Germline CDR1 is SNHLY and CDR2 is FYNNEI. V was pared by 6 bases and J by 4 bases, with 7 bases between. This CDR3 region has 12 residues. In DNA form, the CDR3 reads TGTGCCAGCAGGAGGGTAGGAAACACCATATATTTT. Protein sequence: CASRRVGNTIYF.

This sequence joins TRBV9 and TRBJ2-2; 9 positions match TRBD1. Germline V lookup: CDR1 SGDLS, CDR2 YYNGEE. V trimming: 4 bases; J trimming: 6 bases; junction bases outside the gene matches: 7. The CDR3 totals 15 residues. CDR3 amino acids: CASSPGTGWAGELFF. The CDR3, as DNA: TGTGCCAGCAGCCCAGGGACAGGGTGGGCCGGGGAGCTGTTTTTT.

V and J are TRBV3-1 (or the pseudogene TRBV3-2) and TRBJ1-1; maybe TRBD1 (5 bases). Germline assignment: CDR1 LGHDT and CDR2 YNNKEL (reference sequence). Trimming stripped 3 bases from V and 4 bases from J, with 15 bases between. The CDR3 spans 15 residues. CDR3: CASSHRRGGVTEAFF. For the CDR3, the DNA is TGTGCCAGCAGCCACCGACGGGGGGGTGTCACTGAAGCTTTCTTT.

The V and J genes are TRBV20-1 and TRBJ1-2; D is uncertain. The CDR3 runs to 11 residues. Per germline, CDR1 DFQATT and CDR2 SNEGSKA (reference sequence). The V end was cut by 6 bases, the J end by 8 bases, with 13 bases between. CDR3 sequence (DNA): TGCAGTGCAGCGACGTCCAGAGGCTACACCTTC. This gives the protein CSAATSRGYTF.

The chain links TRBV6-5 to TRBJ2-2; TRBD1 is a possible D gene (5 bases). The V end lost 6 bases, the J end lost 1 base, and 12 bases lay between the germline ends. The germline gives CDR1 MNHEY, CDR2 SVGAGI. This CDR3 is 15 amino acids long. The CDR3 region is CASRDDRGNTGELFF. In nucleotides, the CDR3 is TGTGCCAGCAGAGACGACAGAGGGAACACCGGGGAGCTGTTTTTT.

The chain combines TRBV30 with TRBJ1-5; a weak D match, TRBD1 (5 bases). Germline lookup yields CDR1 GTSNPN and CDR2 SVGIG (reference sequence). CDR3 length: 14 amino acids. V was cut by 1 base and J by 1 base, with 8 bases left in between. CDR3 in amino acids: CAWSEGLSNQPQHF. CDR3 DNA: TGTGCCTGGAGTGAGGGACTGAGCAATCAGCCCCAGCATTTT.

The chain recombines TRBV6-6 with TRBJ2-3, with 8 nucleotides matching TRBD1. V was clipped by 2 bases and J by 5 bases; unmatched bases: 6. The CDR3 runs 15 residues. From germline, CDR1 is MNHNY and CDR2 SVGAGI (reference sequence). The CDR3 loop reads CASSYGTGGGDTQYF. CDR3 in DNA: TGTGCCAGCAGTTACGGGACAGGAGGGGGAGATACGCAGTATTTT.

The genes are TRBV7-3 and TRBJ1-2; 10 bases line up with TRBD1. Germline values: CDR1 SGHTA, CDR2 FQGTGA. The junction had 7 bases not matched to a gene; V was cut back by 2 bases and J by 4 bases. The CDR3 has 16 residues. The CDR3 DNA follows: TGTGCCAGCAGCTTACCAACCGGGACAGGGGTCTATGGCTACACCTTC. This translates into CASSLPTGTGVYGYTF.

The chain is built from TRBV7-9 and TRBJ2-3; 10 bases line up with TRBD1. CDR1 SEHNR and CDR2 FQNEAQ come from the germline V gene (reference sequence). The CDR3 contains 17 residues. Trimming at V came to 2 bases and at J to 2 bases, leaving 7 bases not matched to a gene. The CDR3 region is CASSLHEGQGITDTQYF. The DNA of the CDR3 is TGTGCCAGCAGCTTACATGAGGGACAGGGGATCACAGATACGCAGTATTTT. The full variable domain, completed using reference TRBV7-9 and TRBJ2-3, is DTGVSQNPRHKITKRGQNVTFRCDPISEHNRLYWYRQTLGQGPEFLTYFQNEAQLEKSRLLSDRFSAERPKGSFSTLEIQRTEQGDSAMYLCASSLHEGQGITDTQYFGPGTRLTVL.

The chain combines TRBV7-9 with TRBJ1-4; maybe TRBD1 (5 bases). This CDR3 has 12 amino acids. Per germline, CDR1 SEHNR and CDR2 FQNEAQ (reference sequence). The DNA for the CDR3 is TGTGCTGGACGGGGGACTAATGAAAAACTGTTTTTT. Its translation is CAGRGTNEKLFF.

The chain couples TRBV5-4 to TRBJ1-2, with a weak D call TRBD1 (5 bases). V dropped 1 base and J dropped 8 bases, with 12 bases sitting between them. The CDR3 is 13 amino acids. Germline CDR1 SGHNT, CDR2 YYREEE (reference sequence). The CDR3 bases are TGTGCCAGCAGCTTGACCGGACAAGGGGGCTACACCTTC. Residues: CASSLTGQGGYTF.

The gene calls are TRBV7-8 and TRBJ1-2; D gene ambiguous. The V end was cut by 4 bases, the J end by 4 bases, with 7 bases between. Per the germline V gene, CDR1 is SGHVS and CDR2 is FQNEAQ. CDR3 size: 12 residues. The CDR3 protein is CASSSEAYGYTF. DNA for the CDR3: TGTGCCAGCAGCTCCGAGGCCTATGGCTACACCTTC.

The CDR3 loop reads CASSFDEKLFF. CDR3 DNA: TGTGCCAGCAGCTTCGATGAAAAACTGTTTTTT. This chain joins TRBV7-8 and TRBJ1-4; D not certain. The CDR3 loop spans 11 amino acids. Germline V CDR1 and CDR2: SGHVS, FQNEAQ. V lost 3 bases to trimming and J lost 6 bases, with 2 bases between them.

This chain uses TRBV2 with TRBJ1-2; 7 bases fit TRBD1. J gave up 5 bases and V 7 bases, and 10 bases lay outside the gene matches. The CDR3 length is 14 residues. Per germline, CDR1 SNHLY and CDR2 FYNNEI. The CDR3 DNA reads as TGTGCCAGCACCCGACAGGGCCCGGCTTATGGCTACACCTTC. Translating gives CASTRQGPAYGYTF.

The chain employs TRBV19 and TRBJ2-7, with TRBD1 identical over 7 bases. Germline CDR1 LNHDA, CDR2 SQIVND (reference sequence). V lost 3 bases and J lost 2; bases outside the gene matches: 4. The CDR3 extends over 14 amino acids. CDR3 nucleotide sequence: TGTGCCAGTAGTATCACCGGACAGGCCTACGAGCAGTACTTC. Protein: CASSITGQAYEQYF. The full variable domain, completed using reference TRBV19 and TRBJ2-7, is DGGITQSPKYLFRKEGQNVTLSCEQNLNHDAMYWYRQDPGQGLRLIYYSQIVNDFQKGDIAEGYSVSREKKESFPLTVTSAQKNPTAFYLCASSITGQAYEQYFGPGTRLTVT.

The chain uses TRBV2 and TRBJ1-3; D unclear. V was clipped by 3 bases and J by 4 bases, with 10 bases between them. Germline V gene lookup returns CDR1 SNHLY and CDR2 FYNNEI. CDR3 length: 14 residues. The DNA of the CDR3 is TGTGCCAGCAGTGAGCGAGGGATCGGAAACACCATATATTTT. Its translation: CASSERGIGNTIYF. Full variable domain (missing parts from reference TRBV2 and TRBJ1-3): EPEVTQTPSHQVTQMGQEVILRCVPISNHLYFYWYRQILGQKVEFLVSFYNNEISEKSEIFDDQFSVERPDGSNFTLKIRSTKLEDSAMYFCASSERGIGNTIYFGEGSWLTVV.